The rows below give T cell receptor beta chains drawn from one sample of a study of blood T cell repertoires in COVID-19. TCRdb keeps only in-frame clones here, not all; method: immunoSEQ multiplex PCR. The sample has 200,000 to 250,000 clones; about 89% are singletons. Sequencing used PBMCs or T cells enriched from blood (not recorded which). The receptors come from a woman between 18 and 30 years old who had recovered from COVID-19. Both conserved end residues are part of each CDR3. The D gene is left open where the match is weak. Expanded clones are given a class, and other clones once, few, many or no size at all.

size	V	J	D	DNA	CDR3
once	TRBV19	TRBJ1-2	.	TGTGCCAGTGAGACAGGACAGAAGTTAGACTACACCTTC	CASETGQKLDYTF
.	TRBV9	TRBJ1-3	TRBD1	TGTGCCAGCAGCGTCGGAGGACAGGGAGCACGAAACACCATATATTTT	CASSVGGQGARNTIYF
once	TRBV28	TRBJ1-2	.	TGTGCCAGCACCCCCTTCTCCGTTGACTATGGCTACACCTTC	CASTPFSVDYGYTF
.	TRBV16	TRBJ1-5	TRBD1	TGTGCCACAGGACAGGGGGGCTATAGCAATCAGCCCCAGCATTTT	CATGQGGYSNQPQHF
few	TRBV6-4	TRBJ2-1	TRBD2	TGTGCCAGCACCCGACTAGCGGGAGATTACAATGAGCAGTTCTTC	CASTRLAGDYNEQFF
.	TRBV5-1	TRBJ1-1	.	TGCGCCAGCAGCAACCCAGGACAGAGTGGGGCTGAAGCTTTCTTT	CASSNPGQSGAEAFF
few	TRBV27	TRBJ2-7	TRBD1	TGTGCCAGCAAGAGGGGACAGGGTCCCTACGAGCAGTACTTC	CASKRGQGPYEQYF
.	TRBV2	TRBJ2-1	.	TGTGCCAGCACTCCGGGATTCGGATACAATGAGCAGTTCTTC	CASTPGFGYNEQFF
.	TRBV4-1	TRBJ2-5	.	TGCGCCAGCAGCCAAGATCCAGGATCAGAGACCCAGTACTTC	CASSQDPGSETQYF
.	TRBV19	TRBJ2-2	TRBD2	TGTGCCAGTAGTGTACTAGCGGGACGGAACACCGGGGAGCTGTTTTTT	CASSVLAGRNTGELFF
.	TRBV29-1	TRBJ2-5	.	TGCAGCGTTGTTCGGCAGGGACAAGAGACCCAGTACTTC	CSVVRQGQETQYF
.	TRBV27	TRBJ1-5	TRBD1	TGTGCCAGCAGTGCAACAGGGGTAGGTCAGCCCCAGCATTTT	CASSATGVGQPQHF
.	TRBV10-1	TRBJ2-7	.	TGCGCCAGCAGTGCCGGGTACGAGCAGTACTTC	CASSAGYEQYF
.	TRBV28	TRBJ2-7	TRBD1	TGTGCCACCCGACTAACGAGGACAGGGGGTCGGTACGAGCAGTACTTC	CATRLTRTGGRYEQYF
.	TRBV3-1/TRBV3-2	TRBJ1-2	.	TGTGCCAGCAGCCAAGAGGCAGGGGACTATGGCTACACCTTC	CASSQEAGDYGYTF
.	TRBV10-1	TRBJ2-1	TRBD2	TGCGCCAGCAGTGATCCTAGCGGGAGACCCCATGAGCAGTTCTTC	CASSDPSGRPHEQFF
.	TRBV12-3/TRBV12-4	TRBJ2-5	.	TGTGCCAGCACCCCCTTTATCCAAGAGACCCAGTACTTC	CASTPFIQETQYF
.	TRBV3-1/TRBV3-2	TRBJ1-2	TRBD1	TGTGCCAGCAGGACAGGGGGCGAGGATGGCTACACCTTC	CASRTGGEDGYTF
.	TRBV5-1	TRBJ1-6	.	TGCGCCAGCAGCTTGGACAGCTATTCACCCCTCCACTTT	CASSLDSYSPLHF
.	TRBV19	TRBJ2-1	.	TGTGCCAGTAGTATCGATCAGTGGAACACCCCCCGCGGCAATGAGCAGTTCTTC	CASSIDQWNTPRGNEQFF
.	TRBV18	TRBJ1-4	.	TGTGCCAGCTCACCGAGATGGGGCCGTGAAAAACTGTTTTTT	CASSPRWGREKLFF
once	TRBV27	TRBJ2-7	TRBD1	TGTGCCAGCAGTTTACACAGGGGGAATTACGAGCAGTACTTC	CASSLHRGNYEQYF